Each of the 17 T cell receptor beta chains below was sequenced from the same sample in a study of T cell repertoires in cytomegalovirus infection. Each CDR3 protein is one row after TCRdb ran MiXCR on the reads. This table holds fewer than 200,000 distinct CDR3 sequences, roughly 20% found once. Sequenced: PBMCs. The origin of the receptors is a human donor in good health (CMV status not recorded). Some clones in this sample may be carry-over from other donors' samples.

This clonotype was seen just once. CDR3 in DNA: TGTGCCAGCAGTGAATCGGACAGGGTAGGTCCGGGACTCCACTTT. The encoded protein is CASSESDRVGPGLHF. This chain joins TRBV25-1 and TRBJ1-6; 8 bases are shared with TRBD1. The CDR3 totals 15 residues. Germline values: CDR1 MGHDK, CDR2 SYGVNS. The trim removed 1 base at V and 16 bases at J, leaving 12 bases unmatched.

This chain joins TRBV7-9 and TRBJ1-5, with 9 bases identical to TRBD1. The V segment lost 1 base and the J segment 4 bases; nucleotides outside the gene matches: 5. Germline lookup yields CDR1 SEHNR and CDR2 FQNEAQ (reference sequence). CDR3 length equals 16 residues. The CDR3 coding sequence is TGTGCCAGCAGCTTAGTTGCGGGACAGGGAAATCAGCCCCAGCATTTT. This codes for CASSLVAGQGNQPQHF. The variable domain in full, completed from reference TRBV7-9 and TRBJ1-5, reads DTGVSQNPRHKITKRGQNVTFRCDPISEHNRLYWYRQTLGQGPEFLTYFQNEAQLEKSRLLSDRFSAERPKGSFSTLEIQRTEQGDSAMYLCASSLVAGQGNQPQHFGDGTRLSIL.

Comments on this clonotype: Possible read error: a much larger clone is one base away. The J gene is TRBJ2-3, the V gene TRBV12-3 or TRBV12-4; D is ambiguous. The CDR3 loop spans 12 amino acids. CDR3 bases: TGTGCCAACAGTTTTGGTCCAGATACGCAGTATTTT. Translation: CANSFGPDTQYF.

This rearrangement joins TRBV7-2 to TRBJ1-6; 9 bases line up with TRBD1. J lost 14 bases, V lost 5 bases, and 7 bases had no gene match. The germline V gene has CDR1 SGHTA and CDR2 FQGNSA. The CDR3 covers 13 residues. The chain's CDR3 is CASSGTGWMTLHF. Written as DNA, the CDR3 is TGTGCCAGCAGCGGGACAGGGTGGATGACCCTCCACTTT.

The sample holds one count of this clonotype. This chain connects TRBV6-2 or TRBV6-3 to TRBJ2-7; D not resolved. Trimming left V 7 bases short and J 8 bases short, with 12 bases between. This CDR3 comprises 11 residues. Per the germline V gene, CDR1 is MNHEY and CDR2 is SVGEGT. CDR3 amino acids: CASTQKDQQYF. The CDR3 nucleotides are TGTGCCAGCACTCAAAAGGACCAGCAGTACTTC.

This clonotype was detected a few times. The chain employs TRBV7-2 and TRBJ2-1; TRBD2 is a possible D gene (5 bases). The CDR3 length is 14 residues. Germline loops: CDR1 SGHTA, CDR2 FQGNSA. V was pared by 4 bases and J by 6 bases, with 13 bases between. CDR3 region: CASSYLGSPNEQFF. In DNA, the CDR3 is TGTGCCAGCAGCTACCTGGGGAGCCCCAATGAGCAGTTCTTC.

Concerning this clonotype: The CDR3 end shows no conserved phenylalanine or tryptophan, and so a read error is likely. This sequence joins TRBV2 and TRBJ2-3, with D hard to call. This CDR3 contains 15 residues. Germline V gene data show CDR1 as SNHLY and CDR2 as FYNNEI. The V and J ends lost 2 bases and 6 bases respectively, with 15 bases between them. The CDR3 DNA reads TGTGCCAGCAGTGAAAGGACCGCGGAGATGGATACGCAGTATTCT. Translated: CASSERTAEMDTQYS.

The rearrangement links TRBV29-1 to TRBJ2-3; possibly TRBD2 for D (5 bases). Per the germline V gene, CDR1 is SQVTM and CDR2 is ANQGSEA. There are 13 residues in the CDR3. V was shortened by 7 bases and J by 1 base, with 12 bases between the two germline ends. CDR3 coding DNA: TGCAGCGCAGACTACCCAGGCACAGATACGCAGTATTTT. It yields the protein CSADYPGTDTQYF.

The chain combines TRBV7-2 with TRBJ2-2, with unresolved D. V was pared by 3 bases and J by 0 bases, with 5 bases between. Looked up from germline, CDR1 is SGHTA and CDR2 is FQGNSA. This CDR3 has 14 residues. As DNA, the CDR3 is TGTGCCAGCAGCTTGCTTTCGAACACCGGGGAGCTGTTTTTT. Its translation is CASSLLSNTGELFF.

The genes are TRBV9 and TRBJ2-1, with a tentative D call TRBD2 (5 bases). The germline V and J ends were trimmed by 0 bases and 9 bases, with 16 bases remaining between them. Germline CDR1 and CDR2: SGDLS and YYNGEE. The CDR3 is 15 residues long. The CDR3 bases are TGTGCCAGCAGCGTAGCCGAGGGCCCCCCGGGTGAGCAGTTCTTC. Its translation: CASSVAEGPPGEQFF.

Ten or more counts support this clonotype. This CDR3 is CASSIGGGFNEQFF. Here the CDR3 DNA reads TGTGCCAGCAGCATAGGCGGGGGATTCAATGAGCAGTTCTTC. The chain has TRBV7-9 and TRBJ2-1; 7 nucleotides align to TRBD2. Unmatched junction bases numbered 7, after V lost 5 bases and J lost 6 bases. The germline CDR1 and CDR2 sequences are SEHNR and FQNEAQ (reference sequence). This CDR3 comprises 14 residues.

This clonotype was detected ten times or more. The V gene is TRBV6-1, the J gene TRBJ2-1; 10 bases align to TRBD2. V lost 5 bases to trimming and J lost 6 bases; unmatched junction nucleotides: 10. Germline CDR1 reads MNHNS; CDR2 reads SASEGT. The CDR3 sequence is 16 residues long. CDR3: CASSPWTSGISNEQFF. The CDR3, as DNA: TGTGCCAGCAGTCCTTGGACTAGCGGTATTTCCAATGAGCAGTTCTTC.

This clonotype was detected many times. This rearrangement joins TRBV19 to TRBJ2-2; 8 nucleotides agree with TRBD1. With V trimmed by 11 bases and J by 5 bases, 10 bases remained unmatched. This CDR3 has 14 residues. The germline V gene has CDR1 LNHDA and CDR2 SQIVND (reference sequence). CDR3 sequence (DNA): TGTGCCTCCGGCGGACAGGGAGTAACCGGGGAGCTGTTTTTT. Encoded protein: CASGGQGVTGELFF.

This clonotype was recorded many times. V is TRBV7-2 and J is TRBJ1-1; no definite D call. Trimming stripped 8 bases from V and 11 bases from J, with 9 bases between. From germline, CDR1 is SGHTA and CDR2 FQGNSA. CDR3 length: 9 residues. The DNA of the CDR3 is TGTGCCAGCGGCCTCGGTGCTTTCTTT. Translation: CASGLGAFF.

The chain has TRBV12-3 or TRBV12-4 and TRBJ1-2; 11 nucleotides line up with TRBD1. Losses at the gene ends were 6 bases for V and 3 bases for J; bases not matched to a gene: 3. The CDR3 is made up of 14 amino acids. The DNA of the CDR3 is TGTGCCAGCAGGTCGGGACAGGGGGACTATGGCTACACCTTC. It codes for CASRSGQGDYGYTF.

CDR3 coding DNA: TGTGCCAGTAGCCTCAGGGGGCAAGGGGCCAACGTCCTGACTTTC. It specifies CASSLRGQGANVLTF. This chain links TRBV19 with TRBJ2-6, with 8 bases matching TRBD1. The J segment lost 4 bases and the V segment lost 6 bases, leaving 5 bases of the junction unmatched. Germline CDR1 is LNHDA and CDR2 is SQIVND (reference sequence). The CDR3 consists of 15 residues.

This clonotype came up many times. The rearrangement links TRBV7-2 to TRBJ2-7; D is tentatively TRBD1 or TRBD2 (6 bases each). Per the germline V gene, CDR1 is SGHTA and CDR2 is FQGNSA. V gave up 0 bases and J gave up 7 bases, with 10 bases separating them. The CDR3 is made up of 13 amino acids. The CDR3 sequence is CASSLAGGREQYF. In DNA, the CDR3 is TGTGCCAGCAGCTTAGCTGGGGGGCGGGAGCAGTACTTC.